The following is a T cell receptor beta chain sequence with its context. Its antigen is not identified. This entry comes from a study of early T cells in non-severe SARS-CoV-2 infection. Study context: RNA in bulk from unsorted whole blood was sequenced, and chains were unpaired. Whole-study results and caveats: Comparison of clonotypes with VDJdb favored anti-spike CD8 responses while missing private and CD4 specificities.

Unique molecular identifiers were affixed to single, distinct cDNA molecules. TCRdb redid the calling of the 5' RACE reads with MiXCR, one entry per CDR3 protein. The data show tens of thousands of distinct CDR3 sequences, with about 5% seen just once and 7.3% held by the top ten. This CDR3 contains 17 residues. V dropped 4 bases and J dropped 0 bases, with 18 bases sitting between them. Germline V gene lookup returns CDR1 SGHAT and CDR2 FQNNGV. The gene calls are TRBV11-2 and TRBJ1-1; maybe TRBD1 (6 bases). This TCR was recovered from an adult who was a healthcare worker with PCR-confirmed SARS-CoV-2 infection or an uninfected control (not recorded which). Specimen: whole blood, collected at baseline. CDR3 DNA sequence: TGTGCCAGCAGCTCCTACAGGGCTGGGTTGATGAACACTGAAGCTTTCTTT. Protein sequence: CASSSYRAGLMNTEAFF.